One and the same sample provided the 16 T cell receptor beta chains below, sequenced in a study of T-cell reconstitution after alpha-beta-depleted transplantation in children. TCRbeta library preparation incorporated unique molecular identifiers. In TCRdb, the PCR reads were re-called with MiXCR into one record per CDR3 protein. The sample shows 170,000 or so distinct CDR3 sequences, approximately 6.6% of them seen only once. This material consisted of PBMCs from the stem cell graft donor, taken from the stem cell graft. The receptor set was obtained from a human donor who donated a stem cell graft to a child with Wiskott-Aldrich syndrome.

This clonotype was found many times. V is TRBV4-1 and J is TRBJ2-7; a possible D gene is TRBD1 (5 bases). The CDR3 has 13 amino acids. V lost 6 bases and J 2 bases, leaving 11 bases between the germline ends. The V gene's germline CDR1 is MGHRA and CDR2 YSYEKL. CDR3 DNA: TGCGCCAGCAGGAAACAGGATACCTACGAGCAGTACTTC. It specifies CASRKQDTYEQYF.

The table lists this clonotype with many counts. The rearrangement links TRBV18 to TRBJ1-4; D might be TRBD1 (5 bases). The CDR3 extends over 16 amino acids. V was shortened by 6 bases and J by 3 bases, with 17 bases between the two germline ends. Germline V gives CDR1 KGHSH, CDR2 LQKENI. CDR3 amino acids: CASSHRTAGPNEKLFF. The CDR3 region has the DNA TGTGCCAGCTCGCACAGGACCGCGGGACCTAATGAAAAACTGTTTTTT.

This clonotype was counted at least ten times. V gene TRBV12-3 or TRBV12-4 combines with J gene TRBJ2-7; 7 bases match TRBD1. The CDR3 runs 16 residues. V trimming: 5 bases; J trimming: 0 bases; junction bases outside the gene matches: 10. The CDR3 sequence: CASSLADRVSSYEQYF. For the CDR3, the DNA is TGTGCCAGCAGTCTCGCCGACAGGGTTAGCTCCTACGAGCAGTACTTC.

In this sample, this clonotype turned up many times. The chain has TRBV20-1 and TRBJ1-6; D not resolved. The germline V and J ends were trimmed by 3 bases and 7 bases, with 10 bases remaining between them. The CDR3 extends over 13 amino acids. The germline gives CDR1 DFQATT, CDR2 SNEGSKA (reference sequence). The DNA of the CDR3 is TGCAGTGCTAGTAGCCCGAGCAATTCACCCCTCCACTTT. It encodes CSASSPSNSPLHF.

This clonotype was observed at least ten times. The chain recombines TRBV5-1 with TRBJ2-2; 8 bases match TRBD1. This CDR3 comprises 17 residues. The germline V gene has CDR1 SGHRS and CDR2 YFSETQ. V lost 2 bases to trimming and J lost 4 bases; unmatched junction nucleotides: 10. CDR3 bases: TGCGCCAGCAGCTTAGGACAGGGTAAAAGTGGCACCGGGGAGCTGTTTTTT. Its protein product is CASSLGQGKSGTGELFF.

This clonotype was seen at least ten times. The gene calls are TRBV6-1 and TRBJ1-3; TRBD1 aligns across 7 bases. Germline V lookup: CDR1 MNHNS, CDR2 SASEGT. CDR3 size: 15 residues. With 5 bases clipped from V and 7 bases from J, the junction kept 11 bases outside the gene matches. For the CDR3, the DNA is TGTGCCAGCAGTCAAGGGACAGCGACATTCAACACCATATATTTT. It is translated as CASSQGTATFNTIYF.

This clonotype was picked up many times. CDR3 in amino acids: CSASFSSEFLAGETDTQYF. Written as DNA, the CDR3 is TGCAGTGCTAGCTTCTCATCAGAGTTCCTAGCGGGAGAAACAGATACGCAGTATTTT. The gene calls are TRBV20-1 and TRBJ2-3; 10 nucleotides align to TRBD2. Losses at the gene ends were 3 bases for V and 3 bases for J; bases not matched to a gene: 18. In germline, CDR1 is DFQATT, CDR2 SNEGSKA (reference sequence). The CDR3 has 19 residues.

This clonotype appeared many times. The chain is built from TRBV12-3 or TRBV12-4 and TRBJ2-1, with 13 bases fitting TRBD2. The length of the CDR3 is 15 residues. V lost 6 bases, J lost 15 bases, and 14 bases stayed unmatched. The DNA of the CDR3 is TGTGCCAGCAGCCTGACGGGACTAGCGGGGAGGGGGCGGTTCTTC. Residues: CASSLTGLAGRGRFF.

As concerns this clonotype: The junction does not match germline at one end; this may be a read error. The V gene is TRBV4-2, the J gene TRBJ2-7, with TRBD1 matching over 8 bases. CDR3 length equals 15 residues. CDR1 and CDR2 (germline): LGHNA, YNFKEQ. CDR3 in DNA: TGTGCCAGCAGCCAAGAGGGGGACAGGAGGGACGAGCAGAACTTC. This gives the protein CASSQEGDRRDEQNF.

In its sample, this clonotype was seen many times. The chain uses TRBV12-3 or TRBV12-4 and TRBJ2-1; 10 nucleotides align to TRBD2. The CDR3 length is 15 residues. With 6 bases clipped from V and 7 bases from J, the junction kept 9 bases outside the gene matches. For the CDR3, the DNA is TGTGCCAGCAGCCTTGGGACTAGCGCTTTAAATGAGCAGTTCTTC. Residues: CASSLGTSALNEQFF.

This sequence joins TRBV5-6 and TRBJ2-1; the match to TRBD2 covers 9 bases. V gave up 4 bases and J gave up 9 bases; unmatched junction bases: 11. This CDR3 comprises 15 residues. Germline V gene sequence: CDR1 SGHDT, CDR2 YYEEEE. The DNA of the CDR3 is TGTGCCAGCAGCGCAATTAGCGGGAGCGGAAGTGAGCAGTTCTTC. Protein sequence: CASSAISGSGSEQFF.

This clonotype showed up many times. This chain's CDR3 is CASSLVQGSYNEQFF. The CDR3 DNA reads TGCGCCAGCAGCTTGGTTCAGGGCTCCTACAATGAGCAGTTCTTC. This chain connects TRBV5-1 to TRBJ2-1, with D possibly TRBD1 on 5 matching bases. Trimming took off 0 bases at V and 0 bases at J, with 7 bases between the two ends. This CDR3 contains 15 residues. Germline V CDR1 and CDR2: SGHRS, YFSETQ.

This clonotype was recorded many times. The gene calls are TRBV5-6 and TRBJ2-7; no reliable D call. The germline V gene has CDR1 SGHDT and CDR2 YYEEEE. Trimming left V 2 bases short and J 1 base short, with 16 bases between. This CDR3 has 16 amino acids. CDR3 nucleotide sequence: TGTGCCAGCAGCTTAAAACGGCTGGAGATATCCTACGAGCAGTACTTC. Residues: CASSLKRLEISYEQYF. The full variable domain, in which reference TRBV5-6 and TRBJ2-7 provide the parts outside the CDR3, is DAGVTQSPTHLIKTRGQQVTLRCSPKSGHDTVSWYQQALGQGPQFIFQYYEEEERQRGNFPDRFSGHQFPNYSSELNVNALLLGDSALYLCASSLKRLEISYEQYFGPGTRLTVT.

This clonotype came up many times. The chain links TRBV2 to TRBJ2-1; TRBD2 agrees at 16 bases. This CDR3 spans 20 amino acids. V lost 6 bases, J lost 1 base, and 12 bases stayed unmatched. The V gene's germline CDR1 is SNHLY and CDR2 FYNNEI. The CDR3 is CASRVPGTSGRGLSYNEQFF. Here the CDR3 DNA reads TGTGCCAGCAGGGTTCCCGGGACTAGCGGGAGGGGATTATCCTACAATGAGCAGTTCTTC.

There are many counts of this clonotype. The chain joins TRBV4-1 to TRBJ2-7; D is unclear. The CDR3 spans 15 residues. Trimming left V 1 base short and J 0 bases short, with 10 bases between. Germline assignment: CDR1 MGHRA and CDR2 YSYEKL. DNA for the CDR3: TGCGCCAGCAGCCAAGGGTCTGGAAGCTCCTACGAGCAGTACTTC. This codes for CASSQGSGSSYEQYF.

This clonotype was seen ten or more times. The chain couples TRBV9 to TRBJ1-6, with a tentative D call TRBD1 (6 bases). Germline V gene sequence: CDR1 SGDLS, CDR2 YYNGEE. V was shortened by 0 bases and J by 8 bases, with 12 bases between the two germline ends. This CDR3 comprises 15 residues. CDR3 amino acids: CASSVGGAGDSPLHF. CDR3 nucleotide sequence: TGTGCCAGCAGCGTAGGTGGGGCAGGGGATTCACCCCTCCACTTT.